Detailed here is one T cell receptor (beta chain). The V and J ends lost 3 bases and 7 bases, in that order; junction bases with no gene match: 3. CDR3 size: 14 residues. Germline V gives CDR1 MNHEY, CDR2 SMNVEV (reference sequence). The data derive from a study of blood T cell repertoires in COVID-19. Study summary: Whether acute or convalescent, the COVID-19 samples came from the United States, Italy and Spain. The analysed material was cDNA or gDNA that came from T cells, B-cell-depleted T cells, or PBMCs.

The protocol was immunoSEQ multiplex PCR, while the TCRdb copy is restricted to in-frame clones and leaves out a portion. The data contain a few hundred thousand clones, around 90% of them singletons. The sample comprised peripheral blood. The clonotype comes from a man in his late teens or twenties with active or convalescent COVID-19. This chain links TRBV27 with TRBJ1-4, with TRBD1 matching 9 bases. CDR3 DNA sequence: TGTGCCAGCAGTTTGTACAGGGGGCGTGAAAAACTGTTTTTT. The encoded protein is CASSLYRGREKLFF.